The 31 T cell receptor beta chains below were found in one sample sequenced in a study of cytomegalovirus exposure and HLA in healthy donors. PCR amplification relied on 60 Vbeta primers (plus 13 Jbeta primers). TCRdb's table, derived via immunoSEQ multiplex PCR, lists solely in-frame clones and lacks some. The sample has approximately 38,000 clones; 65% to 90% are singletons. The sample was PBMCs. These receptors were taken from a woman between 18 and 30 years old in good health and CMV-seronegative.

The CDR3 region is CASSLASGRPGGNYGYTF. The CDR3 bases are TGTGCCAGCAGCTTAGCGAGCGGTCGCCCCGGAGGTAACTATGGCTACACCTTC. The rearrangement uses TRBV7-9 and TRBJ1-2; no clear D. V shed 0 bases and J shed 1 base, with 18 bases lying between them. The CDR3 is 18 amino acids. Germline-derived CDR1 and CDR2 are SEHNR and FQNEAQ (reference sequence).

The gene calls are TRBV9 and TRBJ2-7; 8 bases are shared with TRBD1. J lost 3 bases, V lost 0 bases, and 5 bases had no gene match. Germline V gives CDR1 SGDLS, CDR2 YYNGEE. CDR3 length: 15 amino acids. DNA for the CDR3: TGTGCCAGCAGCGTAGGGACAGGGCCTTTCTACGAGCAGTACTTC. Amino acid sequence: CASSVGTGPFYEQYF.

This chain joins TRBV6-5 and TRBJ1-1, with 9 bases aligning to TRBD1. The CDR3 spans 14 residues. With V trimmed by 5 bases and J by 6 bases, 7 bases remained unmatched. Germline lookup yields CDR1 MNHEY and CDR2 SVGAGI. For the CDR3, the DNA is TGTGCCAGCAGTGGACAGGGGCTAAGCGCTGAAGCTTTCTTT. Its protein product is CASSGQGLSAEAFF.

The J gene is TRBJ2-7, the V gene TRBV6-1; 8 positions match TRBD1. Germline CDR1 is MNHNS and CDR2 is SASEGT. V lost 3 bases to trimming and J lost 5 bases; unmatched junction nucleotides: 6. The CDR3 sequence is 14 residues long. This chain's CDR3 is CASSDSQGADEQYF. The CDR3 nucleotides read TGTGCCAGCAGTGACTCGCAGGGGGCCGACGAGCAGTACTTC.

This chain connects TRBV7-9 to TRBJ2-1; 11 nucleotides align to TRBD1. CDR3 length: 17 residues. Germline trimming cut 4 bases from V and 6 bases from J; bases unmatched to any gene: 11. Germline CDR1 is SEHNR and CDR2 is FQNEAQ (reference sequence). The chain's CDR3 is CASSSTRRTGGINEQFF. The CDR3 DNA is TGTGCCAGCAGCTCAACCCGCCGGACAGGGGGCATCAATGAGCAGTTCTTC.

The chain links TRBV6-4 to TRBJ2-7, with 7 bases matching TRBD1. The V segment lost 11 bases and the J segment 2 bases; nucleotides outside the gene matches: 15. The CDR3 contains 15 residues. Per the germline V gene, CDR1 is MRHNA and CDR2 is SNTAGT. In DNA, the CDR3 is TGTGCCGTCCACAACCGGGACAGTTTTACCTACGAGCAGTACTTC. It yields the protein CAVHNRDSFTYEQYF.

This rearrangement joins TRBV10-1 to TRBJ2-2, with 8 bases that match TRBD1. V shed 0 bases, J shed 3 bases, and the junction held 9 bases outside the gene matches. The germline CDR1 and CDR2 sequences are WNHNN and SYGVQD (reference sequence). The CDR3 runs to 18 residues. The CDR3 loop reads CASSESVYRTGHTGELFF. The CDR3 DNA is TGCGCCAGCAGTGAGTCAGTGTATAGGACAGGGCACACCGGGGAGCTGTTTTTT.

This chain connects TRBV6-1 to TRBJ1-6, with 7 bases fitting TRBD1. CDR3 size: 16 residues. The germline gives CDR1 MNHNS, CDR2 SASEGT. V lost 0 bases, J lost 7 bases, and 6 bases stayed unmatched. The CDR3 nucleotides are TGTGCCAGCAGTGAAGCGTTTGAGGGGGCGAATTCACCCCTCCACTTT. This translates into CASSEAFEGANSPLHF.

V is TRBV5-4 and J is TRBJ1-2; 11 bases align to TRBD1. This CDR3 region has 14 residues. Germline loops: CDR1 SGHNT, CDR2 YYREEE (reference sequence). J lost 7 bases, V lost 4 bases, and 6 bases had no gene match. The CDR3 coding sequence is TGTGCCAGCAGCCCAGGACAGGGGGCTGGTGGCTACACCTTC. It encodes CASSPGQGAGGYTF.

The chain employs TRBV28 and TRBJ2-2, with D uncertain. Germline CDR1 and CDR2: MDHEN and SYDVKM. The V end lost 0 bases, the J end lost 7 bases, and 12 bases lay between the germline ends. The CDR3 length is 15 residues. CDR3 bases: TGTGCCAGCAGTTTATGGGGCAAGGATATCGGGGAGCTGTTTTTT. It is translated as CASSLWGKDIGELFF.

This chain joins TRBV18 and TRBJ1-2, with D uncertain. Germline values: CDR1 KGHSH, CDR2 LQKENI. This CDR3 comprises 13 residues. Trimming took 0 bases from V and 6 from J, leaving 8 bases between them. The CDR3 reads CASSPPHADGYTF. In DNA, the CDR3 is TGTGCCAGCTCACCACCCCACGCAGATGGCTACACCTTC.

The count of this clone is one. This chain links TRBV15 with TRBJ1-1; the D gene is possibly TRBD1 (6 bases). The CDR3 has 15 residues. The V end was cut by 3 bases, the J end by 2 bases, with 13 bases between. CDR1 is LNHNV, CDR2 YYDKDF, per germline (reference sequence). The CDR3 DNA reads TGTGCCACCAGCAGGGTACGACAGGTCAACACTGAAGCTTTCTTT. Its translation: CATSRVRQVNTEAFF.

The chain uses TRBV19 and TRBJ1-5, with D hard to call. CDR1 is LNHDA and CDR2 is SQIVND in the germline V gene (reference sequence). The V gene lost 2 bases and the J gene lost 3 bases, with 17 bases spanning the gap. This CDR3 comprises 17 residues. The CDR3 DNA reads as TGTGCCAGTAGTATATTTGGCGGCAGCTTAAACAATCAGCCCCAGCATTTT. Translated, it gives CASSIFGGSLNNQPQHF.

The chain links TRBV7-6 to TRBJ2-7, with D maybe TRBD2 (6 bases). This CDR3 has 14 amino acids. V was cut by 0 bases and J by 7 bases, with 13 bases left in between. CDR1 is SGHVS and CDR2 is FNYEAQ in the germline V gene. CDR3 amino acids: CASSLAQGGSEQYF. Written as DNA, the CDR3 is TGTGCCAGCAGCTTAGCGCAGGGAGGTAGTGAGCAGTACTTC.

The rearrangement links TRBV6-4 to TRBJ2-7, with 14 nucleotides matching TRBD2. This CDR3 contains 16 residues. The germline CDR1 and CDR2 sequences are MRHNA and SNTAGT. Trimming took 3 bases from V and 7 from J; bases not matched to a gene: 8. CDR3 bases: TGTGCCAGCAGTGAACACGGGACTAGCGGGAGTTATGAGCAGTACTTC. Translating it yields CASSEHGTSGSYEQYF.

This chain uses TRBV28 with TRBJ1-3, with D uncertain. CDR3 length: 14 amino acids. Trimming removed 3 bases from V and 2 bases from J, with 8 bases in between. CDR1 is MDHEN and CDR2 is SYDVKM in the germline V gene. The DNA of the CDR3 is TGTGCCAGCAGTTTTCCCTCTGCTGGAAACACCATATATTTT. Translating gives CASSFPSAGNTIYF. Variable domain in full (rest from reference TRBV28 and TRBJ1-3): DVKVTQSSRYLVKRTGEKVFLECVQDMDHENMFWYRQDPGLGLRLIYFSYDVKMKEKGDIPEGYSVSREKKERFSLILESASTNQTSMYLCASSFPSAGNTIYFGEGSWLTVV.

A single count supports this clone. The chain combines TRBV30 with TRBJ1-1, with D possibly TRBD1 on 5 matching bases. Germline V gives CDR1 GTSNPN, CDR2 SVGIG (reference sequence). The CDR3 extends over 11 amino acids. Trimming took 4 bases from V and 5 from J, leaving 8 bases between them. This CDR3 is CAWNAGTEAFF. CDR3 DNA: TGTGCCTGGAACGCAGGGACTGAAGCTTTCTTT.

The chain carries TRBV9 and TRBJ2-1; TRBD1 might be the D (6 bases). The V end lost 6 bases, the J end lost 6 bases, and 10 bases lay between the germline ends. This CDR3 region has 12 residues. Germline V gene data show CDR1 as SGDLS and CDR2 as YYNGEE. CDR3 sequence reads: CASTTGRNEQFF. The DNA for the CDR3 is TGTGCCAGCACTACAGGGCGCAATGAGCAGTTCTTC.

J is TRBJ2-2 and V is TRBV6-5; no clear D gene. V was pared by 6 bases and J by 6 bases, with 11 bases between. The germline gives CDR1 MNHEY, CDR2 SVGAGI. The CDR3 runs to 13 residues. In DNA form, the CDR3 reads TGTGCCAGCAGCCGACGTGGGCCCGGGGAGCTGTTTTTT. Its translation: CASSRRGPGELFF.

The table lists this clone with a few counts. This chain links TRBV7-9 with TRBJ2-2; D gene uncertain. This CDR3 spans 13 amino acids. Germline V gives CDR1 SEHNR, CDR2 FQNEAQ (reference sequence). V lost 5 bases to trimming and J lost 6 bases, with 10 bases between them. CDR3 in DNA: TGTGCCAGCAGCCTCCTTGGCTCCGGGGAGCTGTTTTTT. Amino acids: CASSLLGSGELFF.

The genes are TRBV4-1 and TRBJ2-7; D may be TRBD2 (5 bases). The V and J ends lost 3 bases and 5 bases respectively, with 14 bases between them. CDR1 is MGHRA and CDR2 is YSYEKL in the germline V gene. This CDR3 region has 14 residues. The CDR3 nucleotides read TGCGCCAGCAGCCACGTCCCCACCGGGAACGAGCAGTACTTC. The encoded protein is CASSHVPTGNEQYF.

This clone was detected once. The chain has TRBV30 and TRBJ2-5, with D hard to call. This CDR3 is built from 10 residues. Trimming pared 8 bases from V and 5 bases from J, leaving 9 bases between. Germline V gene sequence: CDR1 GTSNPN, CDR2 SVGIG (reference sequence). The CDR3 loop is CASSTETQYF. Here the CDR3 DNA reads TGTGCCAGCTCCACGGAGACCCAGTACTTC.

This clone appeared a few times. This rearrangement joins TRBV4-3 to TRBJ1-1; weak D call: TRBD1 (6 bases). This CDR3 is 14 amino acids long. V shed 2 bases and J shed 3 bases, with 10 bases lying between them. CDR1 is LGHNA, CDR2 YSLEER, per germline. This CDR3 is CASSQTGKYTEAFF. The CDR3 DNA is TGCGCCAGCAGCCAAACAGGGAAATACACTGAAGCTTTCTTT.

This chain connects TRBV2 to TRBJ2-1, with 8 bases identical to TRBD2. This CDR3 has 15 residues. In germline, CDR1 is SNHLY, CDR2 FYNNEI. Germline trimming cut 6 bases from V and 0 bases from J; bases unmatched to any gene: 4. Written as DNA, the CDR3 is TGTGCCAGCAGGCCCCTAGCGGGCTCCTACAATGAGCAGTTCTTC. This sequence encodes CASRPLAGSYNEQFF. Full variable domain (rest looked up from reference TRBV2 and TRBJ2-1): EPEVTQTPSHQVTQMGQEVILRCVPISNHLYFYWYRQILGQKVEFLVSFYNNEISEKSEIFDDQFSVERPDGSNFTLKIRSTKLEDSAMYFCASRPLAGSYNEQFFGPGTRLTVL.

The rearrangement uses TRBV5-4 and TRBJ2-5; possible D gene TRBD1, 6 bases. Trimming took off 4 bases at V and 4 bases at J, with 11 bases between the two ends. The CDR3 covers 13 residues. CDR1 and CDR2 from the germline V gene are SGHNT and YYREEE (reference sequence). The CDR3 DNA sequence: TGTGCCAGCAGCAAACAGGGTGTAGAGACCCAGTACTTC. It translates to CASSKQGVETQYF.

This clone was picked up one time. The rearrangement uses TRBV11-1 and TRBJ2-2; D gene unclear. The CDR3 has 13 residues. V lost 10 bases to trimming and J lost 0 bases, with 9 bases between them. Germline V gene lookup returns CDR1 SGHAT and CDR2 FQDESV (reference sequence). As DNA, the CDR3 is TGTGCCACAAGGCGGCCGAACACCGGGGAGCTGTTTTTT. It codes for CATRRPNTGELFF.

The V call is TRBV6-6, the J call TRBJ2-7; 9 nucleotides align to TRBD1. The CDR3 totals 15 residues. Germline V gene sequence: CDR1 MNHNY, CDR2 SVGAGI (reference sequence). V dropped 4 bases and J dropped 2; count of bases not matched to a gene: 6. CDR3 protein: CASSSPRTGAYEQYF. CDR3 DNA: TGTGCCAGCAGTTCCCCCCGGACAGGGGCCTACGAGCAGTACTTC.

The rearrangement links TRBV7-3 to TRBJ2-5; 12 bases are a match to TRBD1. This CDR3 region has 15 residues. Unmatched junction bases numbered 4, after V lost 3 bases and J lost 5 bases. Per the germline V gene, CDR1 is SGHTA and CDR2 is FQGTGA. The chain's CDR3 is CASSLGQGADETQYF. The CDR3 DNA sequence: TGTGCCAGCAGCTTGGGACAGGGGGCGGACGAGACCCAGTACTTC.

The rearrangement uses TRBV6-5 and TRBJ1-5, with D possibly being TRBD1 (5 bases). V lost 5 bases and J lost 7, with 12 bases in between. Per the germline V gene, CDR1 is MNHEY and CDR2 is SVGAGI. CDR3 size: 13 residues. CDR3 loop: CASSRGSGQPQHF. The CDR3 nucleotides read TGTGCCAGCAGTAGGGGTTCTGGACAGCCCCAGCATTTT.

This chain joins TRBV4-3 and TRBJ2-5; D not resolved. Germline CDR1 reads LGHNA; CDR2 reads YSLEER. Trimming left V 0 bases short and J 5 bases short, with 4 bases between. This CDR3 comprises 12 residues. DNA of the CDR3: TGCGCCAGCAGCCAAGATTCGGAGACCCAGTACTTC. It yields the protein CASSQDSETQYF.

The chain couples TRBV19 to TRBJ2-1; 8 bases align to TRBD2. The J segment lost 4 bases and the V segment lost 3 bases, leaving 5 bases of the junction unmatched. CDR1 and CDR2 (germline): LNHDA, SQIVND (reference sequence). This CDR3 has 15 amino acids. CDR3 amino acids: CASSIRAGGYNEQFF. The CDR3 region has the DNA TGTGCCAGTAGTATTAGGGCGGGGGGTTACAATGAGCAGTTCTTC.